The T cell receptor (beta chain) under discussion was sequenced for a study of blood T cell repertoires in COVID-19. Turning to the study itself: The origin of the acute and convalescent COVID-19 samples was the United States, Italy and Spain. Sample material is recorded as cDNA or gDNA derived from T cells, B-cell-depleted T cells, or PBMCs.

Generated by immunoSEQ multiplex PCR, the TCRdb table keeps only in-frame clones and is missing some. The repertoire has 240,000 or so clones, about 90% of them found once; the top ten carry 3%. The length of the CDR3 is 15 residues. Germline loops: CDR1 MNHEY, CDR2 SVGAGI. Trimming cost V 0 bases and J 4 bases; bases outside gene matches: 4. This clone came up once. V gene TRBV6-5 combines with J gene TRBJ2-7; 9 positions agree with TRBD1. The TCR sequence derives from a woman aged 25 to 45 who had recovered from COVID-19. The sample consisted of peripheral blood. The CDR3 is CASSYSTGTGYEQYF. For the CDR3, the DNA is TGTGCCAGCAGTTACTCTACCGGGACAGGGTACGAGCAGTACTTC.